The 29 T cell receptor beta chains listed next were all sequenced from one sample in a study of blood T cells in healthy people across ages. Primed by a sample-barcoded 5' primer and a J-beta primer mix, a second PCR proceeded for about 7 to 11 cycles. Each CDR3 protein is one row after TCRdb ran MiXCR on the 5' RACE reads. The sample shows approximately 360,000 distinct CDR3 sequences, about 52% of them seen only once. What was sequenced was blood. The receptors come from a man between 60 and 70 years old in good health.

V and J are TRBV3-1 and TRBJ2-7; D may be TRBD1 (5 bases). The CDR3 extends over 14 amino acids. Germline V lookup: CDR1 LGHDT, CDR2 YNNKEL (reference sequence). Trimming pared 0 bases from V and 1 base from J, leaving 7 bases between. For the CDR3, the DNA is TGTGCCAGCAGCCAAGATGGGGCTTCCTACGAGCAGTACTTC. Residues: CASSQDGASYEQYF.

This clonotype was counted ten times or more. The rearrangement links TRBV11-1 to TRBJ2-1; a weak D match, TRBD1 (6 bases). V dropped 5 bases and J dropped 2 bases, with 10 bases sitting between them. Germline assignment: CDR1 SGHAT and CDR2 FQDESV (reference sequence). The CDR3 is 14 residues long. Here the CDR3 reads CASSQGFTYNEQFF. The CDR3 DNA is TGTGCCAGCAGCCAGGGGTTTACCTACAATGAGCAGTTCTTC.

The chain links TRBV11-2 to TRBJ2-6; 8 bases align to TRBD1. The CDR3 has 16 residues. Trimming cost V 4 bases and J 0 bases; bases outside gene matches: 2. CDR1 and CDR2 (germline): SGHAT, FQNNGV. DNA of the CDR3: TGTGCCAGCAGCTATACAGGGGGCTCTGGGGCCAACGTCCTGACTTTC. It yields the protein CASSYTGGSGANVLTF.

This clonotype was seen at least ten times. The chain links TRBV11-2 to TRBJ1-6; TRBD1 matches at 11 bases. The V segment lost 5 bases and the J segment 4 bases; nucleotides outside the gene matches: 7. CDR1 and CDR2 from the germline V gene are SGHAT and FQNNGV. This CDR3 region has 17 residues. CDR3 in amino acids: CASSQDRGLIYNSPLHF. The CDR3 nucleotides are TGTGCCAGCAGCCAGGACAGGGGGCTGATTTATAATTCACCCCTCCACTTT. The full variable domain, completed using reference TRBV11-2 and TRBJ1-6, is EAGVAQSPRYKIIEKRQSVAFWCNPISGHATLYWYQQILGQGPKLLIQFQNNGVVDDSQLPKDRFSAERLKGVDSTLKIQPAKLEDSAVYLCASSQDRGLIYNSPLHFGNGTRLTVT.

V is TRBV29-1 and J is TRBJ1-1; no clear D gene. Germline CDR1 is SQVTM and CDR2 is ANQGSEA. The CDR3 runs to 14 residues. The V and J ends lost 7 bases and 3 bases respectively, with 18 bases between them. The CDR3 sequence: CSARSGVGYTEAFF. CDR3 DNA: TGCAGCGCTCGGTCAGGCGTAGGGTACACTGAAGCTTTCTTT.

The chain combines TRBV20-1 with TRBJ1-5; 8 nucleotides match TRBD1. CDR1 is DFQATT, CDR2 SNEGSKA, per germline (reference sequence). The CDR3 consists of 14 residues. J was trimmed by 4 bases and V by 6 bases; bases with no gene match: 8. CDR3 sequence: CSARQGRGNQPQHF. Here the CDR3 DNA reads TGCAGTGCCAGACAGGGGAGGGGAAATCAGCCCCAGCATTTT.

This rearrangement joins TRBV6-1 to TRBJ2-7; the match to TRBD2 covers 10 bases. This CDR3 has 14 residues. The germline gives CDR1 MNHNS, CDR2 SASEGT. The ends lost 10 bases at V and 2 bases at J; junction bases unmatched: 8. The CDR3 spells CANGPAGGPYEQYF. CDR3 sequence (DNA): TGTGCCAACGGTCCAGCGGGAGGGCCCTACGAGCAGTACTTC.

The chain combines TRBV5-1 with TRBJ2-3; possible D gene TRBD2, 5 bases. The germline V and J ends were trimmed by 0 bases and 0 bases, with 11 bases remaining between them. The CDR3 is 16 residues long. Germline values: CDR1 SGHRS, CDR2 YFSETQ. CDR3 amino acids: CASSLEARTSTDTQYF. The CDR3 DNA reads as TGCGCCAGCAGCTTGGAGGCGCGGACTAGCACAGATACGCAGTATTTT.

This clonotype was counted many times. The chain has TRBV3-1 and TRBJ2-7; 7 nucleotides line up with TRBD1. Germline loops: CDR1 LGHDT, CDR2 YNNKEL (reference sequence). CDR3 length: 16 amino acids. J lost 6 bases, V lost 3 bases, and 14 bases had no gene match. The CDR3 is CASSQRSGTAGGEQYF. The CDR3 DNA follows: TGTGCCAGCAGCCAGAGATCCGGGACAGCTGGTGGCGAGCAGTACTTC.

The rearrangement uses TRBV20-1 and TRBJ1-1, with D perhaps matching TRBD1 (5 bases). CDR1 is DFQATT, CDR2 SNEGSKA, per germline (reference sequence). This CDR3 has 12 amino acids. Trimming stripped 2 bases from V and 7 bases from J, with 11 bases between. CDR3 DNA sequence: TGCAGTGCTAGACCCCGCAGGGATGAAGCTTTCTTT. Translation gives CSARPRRDEAFF.

The chain's CDR3 is CASIAVLGTDTQYF. Written as DNA, the CDR3 is TGTGCCAGCATAGCGGTGCTCGGCACAGATACGCAGTATTTT. The V call is TRBV28, the J call TRBJ2-3; TRBD2 is a possible D gene (6 bases). CDR3 length: 14 amino acids. Per the germline V gene, CDR1 is MDHEN and CDR2 is SYDVKM. Trimming left V 7 bases short and J 1 base short, with 12 bases between.

This clonotype turned up a few times. The gene calls are TRBV6-5 and TRBJ1-1, with 12 bases matching TRBD1. This CDR3 spans 15 amino acids. V was pared by 6 bases and J by 2 bases, with 4 bases of the junction left unmatched. Germline CDR1 reads MNHEY; CDR2 reads SVGAGI. The CDR3 reads CASRRDRGPNTEAFF. Written as DNA, the CDR3 is TGTGCCAGCAGACGGGACAGGGGGCCAAACACTGAAGCTTTCTTT.

The sample holds a few counts of this clonotype. The J gene is TRBJ2-7, the V gene TRBV5-1; maybe TRBD1 (5 bases). Per the germline V gene, CDR1 is SGHRS and CDR2 is YFSETQ. This CDR3 spans 13 amino acids. Trimming pared 3 bases from V and 5 bases from J, leaving 12 bases between. CDR3 loop: CASSSAGYNEQYF. The DNA of the CDR3 is TGCGCCAGCAGCTCCGCAGGGTACAACGAGCAGTACTTC.

This chain joins TRBV7-8 and TRBJ1-1; the D is unclear. Germline CDR1 reads SGHVS; CDR2 reads FQNEAQ. This CDR3 region has 13 residues. Trimming removed 3 bases at V and 6 bases at J, with 11 bases between. This CDR3 reads CASSFGVPPEAFF. The CDR3 nucleotides are TGTGCCAGCAGCTTTGGGGTCCCGCCTGAAGCTTTCTTT.

The J gene is TRBJ2-5, the V gene TRBV11-2; D is perhaps TRBD2 (5 bases). Deletions cut 5 bases from V and 1 base from J, with 14 bases between. CDR3 length: 15 amino acids. From germline, CDR1 is SGHAT and CDR2 FQNNGV. The CDR3 spells CASSPDGGLQETQYF. For the CDR3, the DNA is TGTGCCAGCAGCCCCGATGGCGGGCTCCAAGAGACCCAGTACTTC.

This clonotype was picked up a small number of times. The chain links TRBV29-1 to TRBJ2-1, with D possibly matching TRBD1 (6 bases). CDR3 length: 13 amino acids. Germline CDR1 and CDR2: SQVTM and ANQGSEA. The V end was cut by 4 bases, the J end by 5 bases, with 12 bases between. CDR3: CSVARRQDNEQFF. In DNA, the CDR3 is TGCAGCGTTGCCCGACGACAGGACAATGAGCAGTTCTTC.

The chain carries TRBV5-1 and TRBJ1-1, with D tentatively TRBD1 (5 bases). Trimming removed 1 base from V and 1 base from J, with 11 bases in between. In germline, CDR1 is SGHRS, CDR2 YFSETQ. This CDR3 has 15 amino acids. DNA for the CDR3: TGCGCCAGCAGCTTGATAGCAGGGACGAACACTGAAGCTTTCTTT. Amino acid sequence: CASSLIAGTNTEAFF.

This clonotype was recorded a few times. The genes are TRBV6-2 or TRBV6-3 and TRBJ2-3; no definite D call. The CDR3 length is 12 residues. The germline gives CDR1 MNHEY, CDR2 SVGEGT. V lost 4 bases and J lost 4, with 6 bases in between. The CDR3 here is CASSSAADTQYF. The CDR3 nucleotides read TGTGCCAGCAGTTCGGCAGCAGATACGCAGTATTTT.

This sequence joins TRBV20-1 and TRBJ1-5; perhaps TRBD1 as D (6 bases). Trimming cost V 0 bases and J 2 bases, with 11 bases left between them. Germline V CDR1 and CDR2: DFQATT, SNEGSKA (reference sequence). The CDR3 has 15 residues. CDR3 DNA sequence: TGCAGTGCTAGAGATAGGGGGGCGGGCAATCAGCCCCAGCATTTT. This gives the protein CSARDRGAGNQPQHF.

The J gene is TRBJ2-4, the V gene TRBV27; D unresolved. The J call could be wrong; TRBJ2-7 is a better fit for the DNA end. The CDR3 contains 12 residues. The germline V gene has CDR1 MNHEY and CDR2 SMNVEV (reference sequence). This CDR3 reads CASSPGFNEQYF. The CDR3 DNA reads as TGTGCCAGCAGTCCGGGTTTCAACGAGCAGTACTTC.

CDR3 residues: CASATAGADTQYF. The CDR3 region has the DNA TGCGCCAGCGCTACGGCCGGAGCAGATACGCAGTATTTT. This sequence joins TRBV10-1 and TRBJ2-3; no clear D gene. V shed 8 bases and J shed 4 bases, with 13 bases lying between them. CDR1 is WNHNN and CDR2 is SYGVQD in the germline V gene (reference sequence). The CDR3 covers 13 residues.

This chain connects TRBV6-6 to TRBJ2-7; 10 nucleotides line up with TRBD1. Germline assignment: CDR1 MNHNY and CDR2 SVGAGI (reference sequence). Trimming at V came to 4 bases and at J to 2 bases, leaving 5 bases not matched to a gene. CDR3 length: 15 amino acids. CDR3 DNA: TGTGCCAGCAGTTCGGGACAGGGGACAACCTACGAGCAGTACTTC. It encodes CASSSGQGTTYEQYF.

This clonotype was detected a few times. The rearrangement joins TRBV12-3 or TRBV12-4 to TRBJ1-1; D is uncertain. This CDR3 comprises 14 residues. The germline V and J ends were trimmed by 6 bases and 4 bases, with 15 bases remaining between them. This CDR3 reads CASRPGGLGTEAFF. CDR3 coding DNA: TGTGCCAGCAGACCGGGAGGGCTGGGCACTGAAGCTTTCTTT.

The V call is TRBV20-1, the J call TRBJ1-5; a weak D match, TRBD1 (6 bases). V lost 0 bases, J lost 9 bases, and 15 bases lay in between. The germline V gene encodes CDR1 DFQATT and CDR2 SNEGSKA (reference sequence). There are 14 residues in the CDR3. DNA of the CDR3: TGCAGTGCTAGAGAGGGGGCAGGCGTTCGGCCCCAGCATTTT. Amino acid sequence: CSAREGAGVRPQHF.

The gene calls are TRBV7-9 and TRBJ2-4, with D possibly called TRBD1 or TRBD2 (5 bases each). CDR3 length: 14 amino acids. V lost 1 base and J lost 8, with 12 bases in between. Germline V lookup: CDR1 SEHNR, CDR2 FQNEAQ (reference sequence). In nucleotides, the CDR3 is TGTGCCAGCAGCTTAGGGGGGAATTATGACATTCAGTACTTC. This translates into CASSLGGNYDIQYF.

Points on this clonotype: The junction does not match germline at one end; this may be a read error. The chain is built from TRBV7-7 and TRBJ2-5; 8 positions match TRBD1. The CDR3 sequence is 15 residues long. CDR1 and CDR2 (germline): SSHAT, FNYEAQ (reference sequence). The CDR3 region has the DNA TGTGCTAGCAGCTTCAGACAGGGGACGGTCGGGACCCAGTACTTC. This gives the protein CASSFRQGTVGTQYF.

The chain employs TRBV28 and TRBJ2-1; D is tentatively TRBD1 or TRBD2 (5 bases each). The CDR3 extends over 15 amino acids. V lost 7 bases and J 7 bases, leaving 20 bases between the germline ends. Looked up from germline, CDR1 is MDHEN and CDR2 is SYDVKM. The CDR3: CASTSGLTPGNEQFF. The CDR3, as DNA: TGTGCCAGCACCTCGGGGCTCACCCCCGGGAATGAGCAGTTCTTC.

The chain joins TRBV27 to TRBJ2-7, with D perhaps TRBD1 (6 bases). Trimming took 4 bases from V and 9 from J, leaving 25 bases between them. This CDR3 comprises 16 residues. Looked up from germline, CDR1 is MNHEY and CDR2 is SMNVEV (reference sequence). Here the CDR3 reads CASSSQTGRLTTGQYF. Written as DNA, the CDR3 is TGTGCCAGCAGTTCGCAGACAGGCCGCCTGACTACGGGGCAGTACTTC.

V is TRBV9 and J is TRBJ2-3; TRBD2 is a possible D gene (6 bases). Trimming stripped 5 bases from V and 3 bases from J, with 10 bases between. Germline CDR1 is SGDLS and CDR2 is YYNGEE. The length of the CDR3 is 13 residues. The CDR3 spells CASRAEGTDTQYF. The CDR3, as DNA: TGTGCCAGCAGGGCGGAGGGTACAGATACGCAGTATTTT.